Below, one TCR beta chain is given with its context. Its binding antigen is unknown. One base away there is no much larger clone; base qualities are not given. These data are taken from a study of siplizumab effects on memory and regulatory T cells (dated by TCRdb to 2018 to 2020). In terms of the full investigation: The study examined how the anti-CD2 antibody siplizumab affects alloreactive T-cell subsets in allogeneic mixed lymphocyte reactions built from human PBMCs. General study outcomes and caveats: Whether proliferating Tregs from siplizumab cultures actually had suppressive function was not functionally confirmed. Among mappable alloreactive CD4+ clones, the Treg-derived fraction averaged approximately 69% with siplizumab versus 25% to 30% in control reactions. Unstimulated naive T cells appeared to be more diverse than memory T cells, and naive cells seemed to make a substantial contribution to the alloresponse. Because sequences below about 10^-5 frequency were poorly captured, only a minor fraction of alloreactive clones could be mapped to unstimulated subsets. Roughly 80-95% of proliferating CD4+ or CD8+ clones could not be assigned a naive or memory phenotype. The cumulative frequency of alloreactive sequences that could be traced back to unstimulated CD4+ memory T cells was significantly reduced by siplizumab.

Libraries were constructed by the immunoSEQ multiplex PCR assay. Each sample had some 94,000 TCR templates assayed by the deep sequencing platform. Genomic DNA extracted from sorted T cells was used for TCRbeta CDR3 sequencing. In the authors' own workflow: The R programming language was used for clonal analysis of the TCRbeta CDR3 data. Comparing unstimulated samples against CFSE-low samples taken after the reaction was how alloreactive CD4+ and CD8+ clones were defined. By matching sequences to the repertoires of sorted unstimulated Treg and non-Treg cells, each alloreactive CD4+ clone was assigned a regulatory or non-regulatory origin. What TCRdb holds here is the immuneACCESS table cut down to in-frame rearrangements. Part of the clones is not present; checked against another copy, under half of the missing clones reflect an unresolved V gene, and the others are unexplained. V and J calls and clone size are copied from that table; D and trimming were computed from the DNA. The sample table holds some 100,000 clones, of which roughly 92% were seen once. Of the sample, over 0.55% falls within the top ten clones.

Sorted unstimulated T cells, along with proliferating T cells recovered from mixed lymphocyte reactions, underwent TCRbeta CDR3 sequencing. Fresh whole blood from approximately ten HLA-typed healthy donors was used to isolate PBMCs. To map where alloreactive clones came from, CD4+ regulatory T cells in the unstimulated state were FACS-sorted. The CDR3 numbers 13 residues from cysteine through phenylalanine. Kept here is only the CDR3 DNA, which spans 39 bases and is read in frame from base 1. The germline V gene gives CDR1 as MNHEY and CDR2 as SVGAGI. The junction shows trimming of 9 bases on V and 4 bases on J, plus 13 bases between the germline ends.

This clonotype was obtained from a human donor in good health. Sample: Tregs sorted from blood. The sequence joins TRBV6-5 to TRBJ1-3; the best D guess is TRBD1, with 5 bases matching. CDR3 sequence: CASRGPQGNTIYF. The DNA sequence is TGTGCCAGTAGGGGACCGCAGGGAAACACCATATATTTT.